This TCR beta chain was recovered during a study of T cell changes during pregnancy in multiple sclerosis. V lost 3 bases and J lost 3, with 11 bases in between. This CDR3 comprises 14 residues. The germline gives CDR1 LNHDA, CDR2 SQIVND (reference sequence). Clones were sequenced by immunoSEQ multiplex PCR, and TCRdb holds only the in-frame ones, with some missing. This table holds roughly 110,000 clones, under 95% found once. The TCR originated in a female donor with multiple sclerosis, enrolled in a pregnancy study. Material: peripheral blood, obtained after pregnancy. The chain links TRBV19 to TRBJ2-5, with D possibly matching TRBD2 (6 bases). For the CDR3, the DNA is TGTGCCAGTAGTATGATCGGGAGAGAAGAGACCCAGTACTTC. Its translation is CASSMIGREETQYF. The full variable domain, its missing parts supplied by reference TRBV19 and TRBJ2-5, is DGGITQSPKYLFRKEGQNVTLSCEQNLNHDAMYWYRQDPGQGLRLIYYSQIVNDFQKGDIAEGYSVSREKKESFPLTVTSAQKNPTAFYLCASSMIGREETQYFGPGTRLLVL.